Listed below are T cell receptor beta chains from one sample, sequenced in a study of PD-L1 blockade in urothelial cancer. Sequenced by immunoSEQ multiplex PCR; TCRdb stores in-frame clones only, minus some. The sample lists tens of thousands of clones, more than 85% occurring once. The starting material was PBMCs, obtained around atezolizumab (anti-PD-L1) treatment. These receptors all come from a man in his fifties or sixties with urothelial cancer. The CDR3 runs from the conserved cysteine through the conserved F or W. A D gene is named only where the DNA matches it firmly. The size field is filled for only some rows; it gives once, few, many or a size class.

13	-	-	TRBV7-7	TRBJ1-1	TGTGCCAGCAGCCCCACCCCTACCTCTGAAGCTTTCTTT	CASSPTPTSEAFF
14	-	TRBD1	TRBV7-2	TRBJ2-3	TGTGCCAGCAGGACAGGGGGAATGAGAGATACGCAGTATTTT	CASRTGGMRDTQYF
15	-	TRBD1	TRBV6-5	TRBJ2-7	TGTGCCAGCAGTTATGCCGGGACAGGGGGCCACGAGCAGTACTTC	CASSYAGTGGHEQYF
13	few	-	TRBV30	TRBJ2-5	TGTGCCTGGAGTGTGGTGTCCGGAGAGACCCAGTACTTC	CAWSVVSGETQYF
15	-	TRBD2	TRBV4-1	TRBJ2-7	TGCGCCAGCAGCCAGCCGACTAGCGCATCCTACGAGCAGTACTTC	CASSQPTSASYEQYF
13	-	TRBD1	TRBV7-2	TRBJ1-2	TGTGCCAGCAGCCCAGACAGGGTCGGTGGCTACACCTTC	CASSPDRVGGYTF
14	-	TRBD1	TRBV10-3	TRBJ1-1	TGTGCCATCAGGGGGGACAGGGCTGTCACTGAAGCTTTCTTT	CAIRGDRAVTEAFF
17	-	TRBD2	TRBV5-1	TRBJ2-5	TGCGCCAGCAACCCCTCCTCCGGGACTAGCGGGGGAGAGACCCAGTACTTC	CASNPSSGTSGGETQYF
12	-	-	TRBV21-1	TRBJ2-7	TGTGCCAGCAGCCCGCGTATCCACGAGCAGTACTTC	CASSPRIHEQYF
14	-	TRBD1	TRBV5-6	TRBJ1-2	TGTGCCAGCAGCCGGGACAGGGGGCACTATGGCTACACCTTC	CASSRDRGHYGYTF
17	-	TRBD2	TRBV5-1	TRBJ2-1	TGCGCCAGCAGCTTGGGAGGTAGCGGGAGCTCCTACAATGAGCAGTTCTTC	CASSLGGSGSSYNEQFF
15	-	-	TRBV12-2	TRBJ2-6	TGTGCAGAAAAGGACAGGGACTCTGGGGCCAACGTCCTGACTTTC	CAEKDRDSGANVLTF
15	-	-	TRBV9	TRBJ1-1	TGTGCCAGCAGCGTGAGGGTTGGAGGGAGGGCTGAAGCTTTCTTT	CASSVRVGGRAEAFF
13	-	-	TRBV5-4	TRBJ1-1	TGTGCCAGCAGCGTCAGGGCTCACACTGAAGCTTTCTTT	CASSVRAHTEAFF
13	few	TRBD2	TRBV28	TRBJ2-1	TGTGCCAGCACTGGGGGGGGCTACAATGAGCAGTTCTTC	CASTGGGYNEQFF
13	-	-	TRBV28	TRBJ2-7	TGTGCCAGCAGTTTATGGTCGGGGGACGAGCAGTACTTC	CASSLWSGDEQYF
15	-	TRBD1	TRBV28	TRBJ2-5	TGTGCCAGCAGTACCGGGGGACAGGGCGCAGAGACCCAGTACTTC	CASSTGGQGAETQYF
13	-	-	TRBV27	TRBJ2-7	TGTGCCAGCAGTTTTGTCTACCGGAGCGAGCAGTACTTC	CASSFVYRSEQYF
15	-	-	TRBV30	TRBJ1-6	TGTGCCGGGGCGGCTGCGGGGGTTTATAATTCACCCCTCCACTTT	CAGAAAGVYNSPLHF
16	-	-	TRBV7-2	TRBJ1-1	TGTGCCAGCAGCATAGATACAGGGAAAACGAACACTGAAGCTTTCTTT	CASSIDTGKTNTEAFF
15	once	-	TRBV5-1	TRBJ2-7	TGCGCCAGCAACCGGGGGGCGGCGAGCTCCTACGAGCAGTACTTC	CASNRGAASSYEQYF
13	-	-	TRBV2	TRBJ1-2	TGTGCCAGCAGTGAAGTGGGCCAGTTAGGCTACACCTTC	CASSEVGQLGYTF
14	-	TRBD1	TRBV5-1	TRBJ2-5	TGCGCCAGCAGCTGGGGGACAGGGCGGGAGACCCAGTACTTC	CASSWGTGRETQYF
14	-	-	TRBV5-4	TRBJ1-2	TGTGCCAGCAGCTTTTACAGGGATAACTATGGCTACACCTTC	CASSFYRDNYGYTF
15	-	-	TRBV5-1	TRBJ1-2	TGCGCCAGCAGCTTGGCCGATCGGCGGGACTATGGCTACACCTTC	CASSLADRRDYGYTF
13	-	TRBD1	TRBV28	TRBJ2-4	TGTGCCAGCAGCGGACAGGGGGTAAACATTCAGTACTTC	CASSGQGVNIQYF
11	-	-	TRBV7-2	TRBJ2-1	TGTGCCAGCAGCGCGGACAGCCTTTATTTCTTC	CASSADSLYFF
17	-	TRBD2	TRBV5-6	TRBJ2-3	TGTGCCAGCAGCTTGGGACTAGCGGGGGGCAAGGCAGATACGCAGTATTTT	CASSLGLAGGKADTQYF
13	-	-	TRBV4-3	TRBJ1-1	TGCGCCAGCAGCCGAGACAGGTTACCTGAAGCTTTCTTT	CASSRDRLPEAFF
14	once	-	TRBV27	TRBJ2-7	TGTGCCAGCAGTTCATGGGACAAGATCTACGAGCAGTACTTC	CASSSWDKIYEQYF
15	-	-	TRBV5-1	TRBJ2-2	TGCGCCAGCAGCTTGTGGGGGCGGGAGACCGGGGAGCTGTTTTTT	CASSLWGRETGELFF
15	-	TRBD2	TRBV6-5	TRBJ2-7	TGTGCCAGCAGTTTTCAGCGGGGGTTCTCCTACGAGCAGTACTTC	CASSFQRGFSYEQYF
15	-	TRBD1	TRBV9	TRBJ2-7	TGTGCCAGCAGCGGAGCCGGGACAGGTATCTCCGAGCAGTACTTC	CASSGAGTGISEQYF
14	-	TRBD1	TRBV7-2	TRBJ2-7	TGTGCCAGCAGCCCCCCGACAGGGAATGGGGAGCAGTACTTC	CASSPPTGNGEQYF
18	-	TRBD1	TRBV15	TRBJ1-1	TGTGCCACCAGCAGAGATCTTTTTGGGACAGGACGCGAAAATGAAGCTTTCTTT	CATSRDLFGTGRENEAFF
14	-	-	TRBV2	TRBJ1-2	TGTGCCAGCAGTGATTCCCGCTACAGGGTGAGCTACACCTTC	CASSDSRYRVSYTF
14	-	TRBD2	TRBV7-9	TRBJ2-1	TGTGCCAGCAGCTGGGGGAGCGGGGGGGTTGAGCAGTTCTTC	CASSWGSGGVEQFF
14	-	-	TRBV21-1	TRBJ2-1	TGTGCCAGCAGCCCACCCGCCTCTGAGGATGAGCAGTTCTTC	CASSPPASEDEQFF
13	once	-	TRBV30	TRBJ2-4	TGTGCCGGAGCGACCTTAGCCAAAAACATTCAGTACTTC	CAGATLAKNIQYF
16	-	-	TRBV5-6	TRBJ1-2	TGTGCCAGCAGCTTGTTGGGGCAACATACTAACTATGGCTACACCTTC	CASSLLGQHTNYGYTF
12	once	-	TRBV19	TRBJ2-3	TGTGGCACGAGCAGGGGTCTAGGTACGCAGTATTTT	CGTSRGLGTQYF
15	-	TRBD2	TRBV4-2	TRBJ2-1	TGTGCCAGCAGCCTTAGCGGGGGGGTTAACAATGAGCAGTTCTTC	CASSLSGGVNNEQFF
16	-	TRBD1	TRBV7-9	TRBJ2-1	TGTGCCAGCAGCCCCGGGACAGGGGGCTCCTACAATGAGCAGTTCTTC	CASSPGTGGSYNEQFF
15	-	TRBD2	TRBV29-1	TRBJ2-2	TGCAGCGCCAGGGCCTTGGCGGGAGGCACCGGGGAGCTGTTTTTT	CSARALAGGTGELFF
14	-	-	TRBV12-5	TRBJ1-1	TGTGCTAGTGGCTCCGGACAGACGAACACTGAAGCTTTCTTT	CASGSGQTNTEAFF
14	once	TRBD1	TRBV30	TRBJ1-3	TGTGCCTGGAGGGCGACAGGGGTAGGAAACACCATATATTTT	CAWRATGVGNTIYF